This T cell receptor (beta chain) was found in a study of T cells after posttransplantation cyclophosphamide. Busulfan-fludarabine conditioning, marrow transplant, and cyclophosphamide on days +3 and +4 were administered. CDR3 length: 13 amino acids. The V end was cut by 5 bases, the J end by 6 bases, with 13 bases between. From germline, CDR1 is SGHDT and CDR2 YYEEEE. Assay: immunoSEQ multiplex PCR; the TCRdb copy retains only in-frame clones and omits some. The table has about 11,000 clones, around 85% seen once; the top ten hold 15%. The chain links TRBV5-6 to TRBJ2-3; D is ambiguous. Sequenced material: PBMCs, taken approximately 2,000 days after allogeneic stem cell transplant with posttransplant cyclophosphamide. The sequence derives from a female patient between 50 and 59 years old who received an allogeneic stem cell transplant from a related donor, was CMV-positive, and had no GVHD. Some T cells may arise from the graft donor. CDR3 coding DNA: TGTGCCAGCAGTCTCCTTGACTCCGATACGCAGTATTTT. Translation: CASSLLDSDTQYF.